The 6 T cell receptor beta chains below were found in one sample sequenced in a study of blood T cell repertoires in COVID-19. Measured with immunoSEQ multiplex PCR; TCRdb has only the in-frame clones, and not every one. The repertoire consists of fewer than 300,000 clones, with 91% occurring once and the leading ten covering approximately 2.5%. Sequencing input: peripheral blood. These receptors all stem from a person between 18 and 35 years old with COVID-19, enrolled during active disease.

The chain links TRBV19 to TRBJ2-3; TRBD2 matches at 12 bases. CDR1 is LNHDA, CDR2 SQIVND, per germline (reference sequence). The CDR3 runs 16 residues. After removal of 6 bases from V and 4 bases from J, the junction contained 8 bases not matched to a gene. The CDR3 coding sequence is TGTGCCAGTAGCCGGACTAGCGGGATCACAGCAGATACGCAGTATTTT. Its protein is CASSRTSGITADTQYF.

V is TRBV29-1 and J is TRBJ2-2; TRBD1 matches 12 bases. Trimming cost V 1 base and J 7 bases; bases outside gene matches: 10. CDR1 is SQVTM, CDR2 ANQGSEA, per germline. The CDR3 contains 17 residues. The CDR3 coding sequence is TGCAGCGTTGAAGGAGAGTGGGACAGGGGGCATGGCGGGGAGCTGTTTTTT. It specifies CSVEGEWDRGHGGELFF.

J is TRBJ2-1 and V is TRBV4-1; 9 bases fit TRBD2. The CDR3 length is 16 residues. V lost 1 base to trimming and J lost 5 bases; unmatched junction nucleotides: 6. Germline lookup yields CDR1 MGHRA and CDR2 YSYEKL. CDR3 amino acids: CASSQGWLAGNNEQFF. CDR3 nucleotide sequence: TGCGCCAGCAGCCAAGGGTGGCTAGCGGGAAACAATGAGCAGTTCTTC.

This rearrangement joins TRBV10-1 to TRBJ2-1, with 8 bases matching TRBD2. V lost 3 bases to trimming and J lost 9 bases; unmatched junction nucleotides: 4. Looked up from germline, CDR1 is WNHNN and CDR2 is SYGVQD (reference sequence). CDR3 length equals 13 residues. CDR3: CASSDGRGAEQFF. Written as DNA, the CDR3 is TGCGCCAGCAGTGACGGGAGGGGGGCTGAGCAGTTCTTC.

In nucleotides, the CDR3 is TGTGCCAGCAGCGGAAGACAGGGGGCTAACTATGGCTACACCTTC. This gives the protein CASSGRQGANYGYTF. The chain recombines TRBV9 with TRBJ1-2; 9 bases map to TRBD1. The CDR3 covers 15 residues. Trimming at V came to 3 bases and at J to 0 bases, leaving 3 bases not matched to a gene. The germline V gene has CDR1 SGDLS and CDR2 YYNGEE.

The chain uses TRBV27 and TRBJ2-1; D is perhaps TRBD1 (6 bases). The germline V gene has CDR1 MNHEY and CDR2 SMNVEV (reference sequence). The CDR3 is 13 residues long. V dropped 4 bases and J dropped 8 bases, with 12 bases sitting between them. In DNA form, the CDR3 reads TGTGCCAGCAGTTACCTGGGGGCAGATGAGCAGTTCTTC. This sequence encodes CASSYLGADEQFF.